The clone carrying this TCR beta chain was found many times. The target antigen is unknown. The junction and the germline gene differ at one end; a read error may be behind it. These data come from a study of identical twins. Study conclusions and caveats: Monozygotic twin pairs showed more out-of-frame TCR alpha sharing than models estimated. Excess low generation probability was seen in twin-shared out-of-frame alpha sequences. Fewer insertions marked abundant cord blood beta clonotypes; young adult naive trended weakly, memory not at all.

Germline V gene sequence: CDR1 SGHRS, CDR2 YFSETQ. The CDR3 has 17 amino acids. Unique molecular identifiers were present on cDNA, and template switching added a universal primer site. A single record per CDR3 protein comes from TCRdb applying MiXCR to the 5' RACE reads. The sample contains about 450,000 distinct CDR3 sequences, under 20% of which appear only once. The chain employs TRBV5-1 and TRBJ2-3, with 12 bases identical to TRBD2. The sequence was collected from a man aged 45-65 years in good health. The material sequenced was naive T cells sorted from blood. The CDR3 nucleotides are TGTGCCAGCAGCTTACGGACTAGCGGGGCCAGCACAGATACGCAGTATTTT. Translating gives CASSLRTSGASTDTQYF.